This T cell receptor (beta chain) derives from a study of graft-versus-host responses after intestinal transplantation. Study-level information: The whole recipient group had anti-thymocyte globulin induction followed by tacrolimus and steroids for two to three years. Whole-study results and caveats: Levels of circulating GvH clones at their peak were associated with early post-transplant HvG declines. Individuals carrying graft-donor T cell macrochimerism showed high graft-versus-host to host-versus-graft clonal ratios in allografts. Marrow from the recipient contained GvH clones, some of which had appeared first in ileum or blood.

This table comes from immunoSEQ multiplex PCR, and its TCRdb copy is limited to in-frame clones, with some not included. The table includes over 100,000 clones, 85% to 95% detected once. Points on this clone: The antigen is not known.

The CDR3 has 14 residues. Between the trimmed V and J ends, which lost 5 bases and 5 bases, there was a span of 13 bases. Germline V lookup: CDR1 MGHRA, CDR2 YSYEKL. Here the sequenced sample was unstimulated CD8+ T cells sorted from spleen or lymph node cells, taken before transplant. This sequence was found in a human donor who was the organ donor for an intestinal transplant. This chain connects TRBV4-1 to TRBJ1-5; no clear D gene. CDR3 residues: CASSDLGGDQPQHF. The CDR3 nucleotides read TGCGCCAGCAGCGACCTGGGCGGCGATCAGCCCCAGCATTTT.